The 7 T cell receptor beta chains presented below share a single source sample, sequenced in a study of T cell changes during pregnancy in multiple sclerosis. Data came from immunoSEQ multiplex PCR; TCRdb stores just in-frame clones and leaves some out. The sample records 40,000 to 45,000 clones, 75% to 95% being singletons. The material was CD4+ T cells from peripheral blood mononuclear cells, obtained in the second trimester of pregnancy. The origin of the receptors is a female donor in good health, enrolled as a control in a pregnancy study.

The chain combines TRBV27 with TRBJ2-7; 7 bases fit TRBD2. Per the germline V gene, CDR1 is MNHEY and CDR2 is SMNVEV (reference sequence). V lost 7 bases and J lost 6; bases outside the gene matches: 9. The CDR3 spans 13 residues. Here the CDR3 DNA reads TGTGCCAGCATCCCTGGGGGGGGAGGCGAGCAGTACTTC. This translates into CASIPGGGGEQYF.

This clone has a handful of counts. The chain combines TRBV7-3 with TRBJ1-5; D is uncertain. CDR3 size: 13 residues. CDR1 and CDR2 (germline): SGHTA, FQGTGA. Trimming cost V 0 bases and J 4 bases, with 4 bases left between them. CDR3 residues: CASSLTPNQPQHF. Written as DNA, the CDR3 is TGTGCCAGCAGCTTAACCCCGAATCAGCCCCAGCATTTT.

This clone appeared once. The genes are TRBV5-8 and TRBJ2-7, with D tentatively TRBD2 (6 bases). With 7 bases removed from V and 3 bases from J, the gap between germline ends came to 20 bases. The CDR3 totals 15 residues. Per germline, CDR1 SGHTS and CDR2 YDEGEE. DNA for the CDR3: TGTGCCAGCGCCCAAGGAACTAGCCACTTCTACGAGCAGTACTTC. It translates to CASAQGTSHFYEQYF.

This sequence joins TRBV2 and TRBJ1-4; 7 bases match TRBD1. The germline V gene encodes CDR1 SNHLY and CDR2 FYNNEI. V shed 5 bases and J 4 bases; nucleotides not matched to a gene: 1. This CDR3 has 13 residues. The CDR3 loop is CASSRDSNEKLFF. In DNA, the CDR3 is TGTGCCAGCAGTAGGGACAGTAATGAAAAACTGTTTTTT.

This chain connects TRBV27 to TRBJ2-3; a weak D match, TRBD1 (5 bases). Trimming removed 0 bases at V and 0 bases at J, with 7 bases between. The germline V gene has CDR1 MNHEY and CDR2 SMNVEV (reference sequence). The CDR3 totals 15 residues. The CDR3 protein is CASSLSDSSTDTQYF. The DNA of the CDR3 is TGTGCCAGCAGTTTATCTGACAGCAGCACAGATACGCAGTATTTT.

The chain is built from TRBV6-6 and TRBJ2-2; 13 nucleotides line up with TRBD2. Germline V gives CDR1 MNHNY, CDR2 SVGAGI (reference sequence). The CDR3 runs 16 residues. Trimming cost V 6 bases and J 5 bases; bases outside gene matches: 6. In DNA form, the CDR3 reads TGTGCCAGCAGGGCTGGACTAGCGGGGGATACCGGGGAGCTGTTTTTT. Its protein product is CASRAGLAGDTGELFF.

The chain has TRBV5-1 and TRBJ2-3; 8 nucleotides align to TRBD2. The germline V gene has CDR1 SGHRS and CDR2 YFSETQ. Trimming at V came to 4 bases and at J to 3 bases, leaving 4 bases not matched to a gene. This CDR3 spans 14 amino acids. This chain's CDR3 is CASSAGGRTDTQYF. The CDR3 DNA is TGCGCCAGCAGCGCGGGGGGCCGTACAGATACGCAGTATTTT.